This TCR beta chain was captured by sequencing in a study of identical twins. TCRdb processed the 5' RACE reads anew with MiXCR; each CDR3 protein has one entry. The repertoire holds about 220,000 distinct CDR3 sequences, 7.5% seen once, with less than 2.5% in the top ten. General observations from the study: There is a chance that invariant MAIT and iNKT cells partially muddied zero-insertion analyses.

V shed 2 bases, J shed 3 bases, and the junction held 5 bases outside the gene matches. The CDR3 sequence is 15 residues long. The germline V gene has CDR1 SNHLY and CDR2 FYNNEI. Donors were all healthy Caucasians. Details on this clonotype: The antigen remains unidentified.

These data were also filed under a second study, of yellow fever vaccine responses in identical twins.

The V gene is TRBV2, the J gene TRBJ2-7, with 9 bases matching TRBD1. The sequenced sample consisted of memory (CD45RO+) T cells sorted from blood. The clonotype comes from a woman younger than 35 in good health. The CDR3 DNA is TGTGCCAGCAGTGAACTTGGGACAGGGAACTACGAGCAGTACTTC. Protein product: CASSELGTGNYEQYF.